These 30 T cell receptor beta chains were all obtained from the same sample, sequenced in a study of blood T cell repertoires in COVID-19. Assay used: immunoSEQ multiplex PCR; TCRdb lists only in-frame clones, some missing. The table has fewer than 300,000 clones, 70% to 90% seen once. What was sequenced was PBMCs or T cells enriched from blood (not recorded which). Source of these receptors: a woman in her twenties or thirties who had recovered from COVID-19.

The DNA of the CDR3 is TGTGCCAGCAGTACTAGCGGGGGGGGTCGCTACGAGCAGTACTTC. This translates into CASSTSGGGRYEQYF. The J gene is TRBJ2-7, the V gene TRBV28; 13 positions match TRBD2. Germline V gene sequence: CDR1 MDHEN, CDR2 SYDVKM. V shed 5 bases, J shed 3 bases, and the junction held 4 bases outside the gene matches. The length of the CDR3 is 15 residues.

The table lists this clone with a count of one. DNA of the CDR3: TGTGCCAGCAGCTTAACTTTCTACGAGCAGTACTTC. Protein sequence: CASSLTFYEQYF. The V and J genes are TRBV7-2 and TRBJ2-7; D unclear. Germline V gene sequence: CDR1 SGHTA, CDR2 FQGNSA. Trimming removed 2 bases at V and 3 bases at J, with 5 bases between. The length of the CDR3 is 12 residues.

V usage is TRBV6-5 and J usage is TRBJ2-1; the D is unclear. Trimming cost V 6 bases and J 0 bases, with 9 bases left between them. This CDR3 comprises 14 residues. Germline CDR1 is MNHEY and CDR2 is SVGAGI. Here the CDR3 reads CASRELDSYNEQFF. CDR3 DNA sequence: TGTGCCAGCAGGGAGCTAGACTCCTACAATGAGCAGTTCTTC.

The rearrangement links TRBV28 to TRBJ1-2, with D perhaps matching TRBD1 (6 bases). The CDR3 totals 14 residues. The germline V and J ends were trimmed by 3 bases and 7 bases, with 15 bases remaining between them. CDR1 is MDHEN, CDR2 SYDVKM, per germline. CDR3 amino acids: CASSLGGARFGYTF. In DNA form, the CDR3 reads TGTGCCAGCAGTTTGGGGGGGGCGAGGTTTGGCTACACCTTC.

This chain uses TRBV7-2 with TRBJ1-1; the match to TRBD1 covers 7 bases. The CDR3 has 14 amino acids. J was trimmed by 4 bases and V by 1 base; bases with no gene match: 3. Germline V gene data show CDR1 as SGHTA and CDR2 as FQGNSA. CDR3 region: CASSLEGAGTEAFF. Here the CDR3 DNA reads TGTGCCAGCAGCTTAGAGGGGGCTGGCACTGAAGCTTTCTTT.

The chain is built from TRBV21-1 and TRBJ2-7; TRBD2 is the table's D call and was not checked against the DNA. TRBV21-1 is recorded as a pseudogene. The CDR3 is 18 amino acids. CDR3 in DNA: TGTGCCAGCAGCAAAGGCGGAGTTGGGCTAGCGGGAGCCTACGAGCAGTACTTC. Residues: CASSKGGVGLAGAYEQYF.

V is TRBV7-9 and J is TRBJ2-1, with D perhaps TRBD2 (6 bases). Germline lookup yields CDR1 SEHNR and CDR2 FQNEAQ (reference sequence). Trimming left V 4 bases short and J 6 bases short, with 10 bases between. The CDR3 totals 13 residues. For the CDR3, the DNA is TGTGCCAGCAGCTGGAGGGGAGGCAATGAGCAGTTCTTC. The encoded protein is CASSWRGGNEQFF. The full variable domain, its missing parts supplied by reference TRBV7-9 and TRBJ2-1, is DTGVSQNPRHKITKRGQNVTFRCDPISEHNRLYWYRQTLGQGPEFLTYFQNEAQLEKSRLLSDRFSAERPKGSFSTLEIQRTEQGDSAMYLCASSWRGGNEQFFGPGTRLTVL.

The chain has TRBV28 and TRBJ1-1, with D hard to call. Germline CDR1 reads MDHEN; CDR2 reads SYDVKM. Trimming cost V 0 bases and J 11 bases, with 10 bases left between them. The CDR3 is 12 amino acids. DNA of the CDR3: TGTGCCAGCAGTTTATGGGAGGGTTCGGCTTTCTTT. It translates to CASSLWEGSAFF.

The genes are TRBV10-2 and TRBJ2-1; TRBD2 is a possible D gene (5 bases). Trimming took 8 bases from V and 8 from J, leaving 22 bases between them. The CDR3 sequence is 15 residues long. Germline V gene data show CDR1 as WSHSY and CDR2 as SAAADI. The DNA of the CDR3 is TGCGCCAGCCTCACGTCGTCCGTCGGGATGGATGAGCAGTTCTTC. It codes for CASLTSSVGMDEQFF.

The rearrangement uses TRBV19 and TRBJ1-1, with 9 bases aligning to TRBD1. The trim removed 7 bases at V and 6 bases at J, leaving 9 bases unmatched. Germline lookup yields CDR1 LNHDA and CDR2 SQIVND (reference sequence). The CDR3 is 14 amino acids. The CDR3 region has the DNA TGTGCCAGTACGCCGGGACAGGGTTTCGCTGAAGCTTTCTTT. Translating gives CASTPGQGFAEAFF.

This rearrangement joins TRBV11-3 to TRBJ2-2; TRBD2 matches 13 bases. Germline loops: CDR1 SGHNT, CDR2 YENEEA. The CDR3 extends over 19 amino acids. V gave up 2 bases and J gave up 5 bases; unmatched junction bases: 11. The CDR3 protein is CASSLSPGLAGARTGELFF. The CDR3 bases are TGTGCCAGCAGCTTATCCCCCGGACTAGCGGGAGCTCGTACCGGGGAGCTGTTTTTT.

The rearrangement uses TRBV28 and TRBJ2-7; the D gene is possibly TRBD2 (6 bases). The V end lost 6 bases, the J end lost 3 bases, and 12 bases lay between the germline ends. The CDR3 runs 13 residues. The V gene's germline CDR1 is MDHEN and CDR2 SYDVKM. The CDR3 reads CASRRDFFYEQYF. The DNA for the CDR3 is TGTGCCAGCAGACGGGACTTTTTCTACGAGCAGTACTTC.

This clone was counted a single time. The junction and the germline gene differ at one end; a read error may be behind it. The rearrangement uses TRBV6-5 and TRBJ1-6; 8 bases align to TRBD1. This CDR3 comprises 15 residues. CDR1 and CDR2 from the germline V gene are MNHEY and SVGAGI. CDR3 residues: CASRYSGGPNSPLHF. The CDR3 DNA sequence: TGTGCCAGCAGATACTCAGGGGGCCCTAATTCACCCCTCCACTTT.

The rearrangement uses TRBV19 and TRBJ1-5; possibly TRBD1 for D (5 bases). CDR1 LNHDA and CDR2 SQIVND come from the germline V gene (reference sequence). The CDR3 length is 21 residues. Trimming removed 7 bases from V and 0 bases from J, with 31 bases in between. CDR3 nucleotide sequence: TGTGCCAGTAAGGGCAGGGCCCCTAACGACCTTCAAGTATTTAGCAATCAGCCCCAGCATTTT. Amino acid sequence: CASKGRAPNDLQVFSNQPQHF. The full variable domain, its missing parts supplied by reference TRBV19 and TRBJ1-5, is DGGITQSPKYLFRKEGQNVTLSCEQNLNHDAMYWYRQDPGQGLRLIYYSQIVNDFQKGDIAEGYSVSREKKESFPLTVTSAQKNPTAFYLCASKGRAPNDLQVFSNQPQHFGDGTRLSIL.

This clone has just one count. CDR3 amino acids: CAIRERGLTGELFF. The CDR3 bases are TGTGCCATCAGGGAGCGAGGGTTGACCGGGGAGCTGTTTTTT. The chain carries TRBV10-3 and TRBJ2-2; tentatively, D is TRBD2 (5 bases). Germline CDR1 ENHRY, CDR2 SYGVKD. V lost 6 bases to trimming and J lost 5 bases, with 13 bases between them. The CDR3 loop spans 14 amino acids.

This rearrangement joins TRBV5-1 to TRBJ1-2; D gene uncertain. Germline V CDR1 and CDR2: SGHRS, YFSETQ. CDR3 length: 14 residues. V was pared by 4 bases and J by 7 bases, with 17 bases between. The CDR3 sequence is CASSESQVKSGYTF. Written as DNA, the CDR3 is TGCGCCAGCAGCGAGAGTCAGGTGAAGAGTGGCTACACCTTC.

The J gene is TRBJ2-7, the V gene TRBV28; 8 bases map to TRBD1. Germline-derived CDR1 and CDR2 are MDHEN and SYDVKM. With 8 bases clipped from V and 3 bases from J, the junction kept 12 bases outside the gene matches. This CDR3 is 15 amino acids long. The CDR3 DNA reads TGTGCCAGCCAAACAGGGGGGTTTACGGGCTACGAGCAGTACTTC. Its protein is CASQTGGFTGYEQYF.

This sequence joins TRBV19 and TRBJ2-3; TRBD2 agrees at 7 bases. Germline values: CDR1 LNHDA, CDR2 SQIVND (reference sequence). CDR3 length: 18 amino acids. V shed 3 bases and J 0 bases; nucleotides not matched to a gene: 12. The CDR3 nucleotides read TGTGCCAGTAGTATTTCCTCTCCTAGCGGCTCTAGCACAGATACGCAGTATTTT. The encoded protein is CASSISSPSGSSTDTQYF.

The rearrangement links TRBV5-1 to TRBJ1-4, with D perhaps TRBD1 (6 bases). The CDR3 sequence is 14 residues long. Per germline, CDR1 SGHRS and CDR2 YFSETQ. The germline V and J ends were trimmed by 4 bases and 10 bases, with 17 bases remaining between them. The CDR3 spells CASSVITGNGKLFF. CDR3 coding DNA: TGCGCCAGCAGCGTAATCACAGGGAACGGAAAACTGTTTTTT.

This clone was seen only a few times. The chain carries TRBV7-8 and TRBJ2-7; D gene ambiguous. V was shortened by 4 bases and J by 2 bases, with 18 bases between the two germline ends. This CDR3 has 16 amino acids. The germline gives CDR1 SGHVS, CDR2 FQNEAQ. CDR3 in DNA: TGTGCCAGCAGCTACCCCGCCGGCGGTATTGCCTACGAGCAGTACTTC. It is translated as CASSYPAGGIAYEQYF. Full variable domain (outside the CDR3, taken from reference TRBV7-8 and TRBJ2-7): GAGVSQSPRYKVAKRGQDVALRCDPISGHVSLFWYQQALGQGPEFLTYFQNEAQLDKSGLPSDRFFAERPEGSVSTLKIQRTQQEDSAVYLCASSYPAGGIAYEQYFGPGTRLTVT.

This CDR3 reads CAWSPPGLDTDTQYF. CDR3 DNA: TGTGCCTGGAGTCCCCCGGGACTAGACACAGATACGCAGTATTTT. The rearrangement uses TRBV30 and TRBJ2-3, with 8 bases aligning to TRBD2. Germline loops: CDR1 GTSNPN, CDR2 SVGIG (reference sequence). This CDR3 is built from 15 residues. J was trimmed by 2 bases and V by 2 bases; bases with no gene match: 6.

This chain uses TRBV5-1 with TRBJ1-4; TRBD1 is a possible D gene (6 bases). The CDR3 spans 13 residues. Germline V gene data show CDR1 as SGHRS and CDR2 as YFSETQ. Deletions cut 0 bases from V and 11 bases from J, with 11 bases between. CDR3 nucleotide sequence: TGCGCCAGCAGCTTGGAGCAGGGGAGTAAACTGTTTTTT. This encodes CASSLEQGSKLFF.

This sequence joins TRBV7-3 and TRBJ1-4; 7 bases fit TRBD1. CDR1 is SGHTA and CDR2 is FQGTGA in the germline V gene. The CDR3 consists of 13 residues. Trimming removed 5 bases from V and 8 bases from J; junction bases left unmatched: 5. In DNA form, the CDR3 reads TGTGCCAGCAGCATCTACAGGGGAGAAAAACTGTTTTTT. The encoded protein is CASSIYRGEKLFF.

Points on this clone: This may be a read error, as it is one base from a much larger clone. The chain couples TRBV13 to TRBJ1-1; 7 nucleotides line up with TRBD1. The CDR3 extends over 13 amino acids. Per the germline V gene, CDR1 is PRHDT and CDR2 is FYEKMQ (reference sequence). J lost 0 bases, V lost 5 bases, and 0 bases had no gene match. This CDR3 is CASSQGVNTEAFF. CDR3 sequence (DNA): TGTGCCAGCAGCCAGGGGGTGAACACTGAAGCTTTCTTT.

This chain connects TRBV5-1 to TRBJ2-1; TRBD1 might be the D (5 bases). Trimming took off 8 bases at V and 8 bases at J, with 11 bases between the two ends. This CDR3 is built from 11 residues. CDR1 is SGHRS, CDR2 YFSETQ, per germline. The CDR3 loop is CASRREDEQFF. The CDR3 nucleotides are TGCGCCAGTCGCAGGGAAGATGAGCAGTTCTTC.

This clone has just a few counts. The CDR3 loop is CASSVGGGRNEQFF. CDR3 bases: TGTGCCAGCAGCGTAGGGGGCGGGAGGAATGAGCAGTTCTTC. The chain links TRBV9 to TRBJ2-1, with 8 bases identical to TRBD2. Germline assignment: CDR1 SGDLS and CDR2 YYNGEE. This CDR3 spans 14 amino acids. J lost 7 bases, V lost 0 bases, and 3 bases had no gene match. Based on the CDR3 plus reference TRBV9 and TRBJ2-1, the full variable domain is DSGVTQTPKHLITATGQRVTLRCSPRSGDLSVYWYQQSLDQGLQFLIQYYNGEERAKGNILERFSAQQFPDLHSELNLSSLELGDSALYFCASSVGGGRNEQFFGPGTRLTVL.

The V call is TRBV14, the J call TRBJ2-7, with 12 nucleotides matching TRBD1. Germline V gene data show CDR1 as SGHDN and CDR2 as FVKESK. The CDR3 totals 17 residues. Trimming cost V 3 bases and J 4 bases; bases outside gene matches: 10. The CDR3, as DNA: TGTGCCAGCAGCCATGGGACAGGGGGCGCGTTAGGGTACGAGCAGTACTTC. Protein product: CASSHGTGGALGYEQYF.

This chain joins TRBV11-2 and TRBJ2-1; the D gene is possibly TRBD1 (6 bases). Trimming took 5 bases from V and 9 from J, leaving 17 bases between them. The CDR3 length is 14 residues. Germline V gene sequence: CDR1 SGHAT, CDR2 FQNNGV. CDR3 residues: CASSPTPQGSEQFF. For the CDR3, the DNA is TGTGCCAGCAGCCCAACCCCACAGGGTTCTGAGCAGTTCTTC.

The chain carries TRBV27 and TRBJ2-7, with 10 bases lining up with TRBD1. The V gene's germline CDR1 is MNHEY and CDR2 SMNVEV (reference sequence). The CDR3 is 17 residues long. The ends lost 5 bases at V and 6 bases at J; junction bases unmatched: 16. CDR3 amino acids: CASSGTGVHPIWSEQYF. The CDR3 DNA reads as TGTGCCAGCAGTGGGACAGGGGTTCACCCTATATGGTCCGAGCAGTACTTC.

The V and J genes are TRBV6-5 and TRBJ1-2, with TRBD1 matching 8 bases. Germline CDR1 reads MNHEY; CDR2 reads SVGAGI. Trimming removed 10 bases from V and 5 bases from J; junction bases left unmatched: 6. The CDR3 has 12 residues. CDR3 region: CATSGGVYGYTF. DNA of the CDR3: TGTGCCACCTCAGGGGGCGTATATGGCTACACCTTC.